The clone carrying this T cell receptor beta chain was found many times. Its antigen is not known. J lost 4 bases, V lost 3 bases, and 2 bases had no gene match. The CDR3 runs to 16 residues. Template switching by 5'RACE produced TCR cDNA, adding a universal primer site and UMIs. A single record per CDR3 protein comes from TCRdb applying MiXCR to the 5' RACE reads. The repertoire holds 230,000 or so distinct CDR3 sequences, with approximately 3.8% as singletons. The data were obtained in a study of T cells after yellow fever vaccination. Across the whole study: Fractions of limited cellularity were prepared by means of SMART-Seq v4 Ultra Low Input. Findings of the study overall: Primary-vaccination clones mostly resurfaced post-booster (more than 95% CD4, 75% to 90% CD8). Although most clonotypes did not, a small share appeared in both CD4 and CD8 compartments.

The sample here was PBMCs, taken 15 days after the yellow fever booster vaccination. The clonotype was recovered from a man aged 18 to 30 who received the YFV17D yellow fever vaccine. The chain uses TRBV12-3 or TRBV12-4 and TRBJ2-3, with 15 bases identical to TRBD2. This CDR3 is CASSLGLAGGSDTQYF. Written as DNA, the CDR3 is TGTGCCAGCAGTTTGGGACTAGCGGGGGGTTCAGATACGCAGTATTTT.